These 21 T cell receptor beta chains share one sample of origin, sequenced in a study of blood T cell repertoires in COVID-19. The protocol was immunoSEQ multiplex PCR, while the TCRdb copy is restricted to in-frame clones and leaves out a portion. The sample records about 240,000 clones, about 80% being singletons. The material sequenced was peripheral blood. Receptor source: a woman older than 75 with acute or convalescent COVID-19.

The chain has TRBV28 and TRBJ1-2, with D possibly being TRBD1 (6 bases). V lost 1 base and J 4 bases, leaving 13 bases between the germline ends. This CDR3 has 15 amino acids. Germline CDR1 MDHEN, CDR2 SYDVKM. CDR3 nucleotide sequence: TGTGCCAGCAGTTTATCGGCAGGGGTAGTCTATGGCTACACCTTC. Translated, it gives CASSLSAGVVYGYTF.

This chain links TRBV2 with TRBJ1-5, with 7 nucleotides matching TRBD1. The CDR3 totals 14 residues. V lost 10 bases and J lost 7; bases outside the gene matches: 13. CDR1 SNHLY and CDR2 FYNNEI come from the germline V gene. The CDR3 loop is CATNYRGSGQPQHF. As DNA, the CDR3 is TGTGCCACAAACTACAGGGGATCTGGGCAGCCCCAGCATTTT.

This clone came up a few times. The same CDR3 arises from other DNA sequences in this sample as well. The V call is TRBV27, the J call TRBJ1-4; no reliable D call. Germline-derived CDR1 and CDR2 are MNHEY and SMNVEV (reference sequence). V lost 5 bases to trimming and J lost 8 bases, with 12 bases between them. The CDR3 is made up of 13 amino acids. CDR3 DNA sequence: TGTGCCAGCAGTCTGTGGAGGAACGAAAAACTGTTTTTT. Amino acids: CASSLWRNEKLFF.

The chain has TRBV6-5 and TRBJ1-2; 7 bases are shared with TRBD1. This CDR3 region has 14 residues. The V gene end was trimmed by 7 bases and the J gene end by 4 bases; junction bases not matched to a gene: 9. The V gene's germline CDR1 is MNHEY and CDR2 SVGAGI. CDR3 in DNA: TGTGCCAGCAAGTTCGGACAGGACTCCTATGGCTACACCTTC. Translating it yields CASKFGQDSYGYTF.

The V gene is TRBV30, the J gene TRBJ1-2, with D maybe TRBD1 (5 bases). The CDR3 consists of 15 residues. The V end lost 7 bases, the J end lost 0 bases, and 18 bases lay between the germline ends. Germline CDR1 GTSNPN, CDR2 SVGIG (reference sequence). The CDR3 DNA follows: TGTGCCTCCCACCCCTACAGGACCTCTAACTATGGCTACACCTTC. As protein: CASHPYRTSNYGYTF.

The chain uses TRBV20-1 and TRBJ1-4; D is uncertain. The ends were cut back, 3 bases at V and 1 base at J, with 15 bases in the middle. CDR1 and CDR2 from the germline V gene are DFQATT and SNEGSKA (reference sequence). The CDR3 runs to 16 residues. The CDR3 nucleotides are TGCAGTGCTAGTGAGGGCAGCTTAATAACTAATGAAAAACTGTTTTTT. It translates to CSASEGSLITNEKLFF.

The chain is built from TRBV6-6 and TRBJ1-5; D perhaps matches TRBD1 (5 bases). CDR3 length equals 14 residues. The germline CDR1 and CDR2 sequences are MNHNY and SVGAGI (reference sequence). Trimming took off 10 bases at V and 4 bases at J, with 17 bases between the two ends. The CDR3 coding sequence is TGTGCCATGGGAGGGACCTCCCGGAATCAGCCCCAGCATTTT. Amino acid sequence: CAMGGTSRNQPQHF.

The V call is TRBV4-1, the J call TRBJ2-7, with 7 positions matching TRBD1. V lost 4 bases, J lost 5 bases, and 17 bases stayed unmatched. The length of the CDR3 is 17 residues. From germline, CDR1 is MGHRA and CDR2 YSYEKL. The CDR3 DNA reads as TGCGCCAGCAGCCCGCGGATTACGACAGGGACCTTGGACGAGCAGTACTTC. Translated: CASSPRITTGTLDEQYF.

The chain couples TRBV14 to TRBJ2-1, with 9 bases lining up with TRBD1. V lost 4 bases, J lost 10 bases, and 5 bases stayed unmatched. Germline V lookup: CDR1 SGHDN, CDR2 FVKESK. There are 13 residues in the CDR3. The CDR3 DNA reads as TGTGCCAGCAGCCCACAGGGGGCGCAGGAGCAGTTCTTC. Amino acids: CASSPQGAQEQFF.

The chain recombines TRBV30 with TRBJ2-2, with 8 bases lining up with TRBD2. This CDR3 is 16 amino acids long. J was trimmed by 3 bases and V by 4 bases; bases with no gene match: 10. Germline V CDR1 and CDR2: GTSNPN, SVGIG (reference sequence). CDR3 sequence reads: CAWTSSGGLYTGELFF. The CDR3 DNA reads TGTGCCTGGACTTCGAGCGGGGGCCTTTACACCGGGGAGCTGTTTTTT.

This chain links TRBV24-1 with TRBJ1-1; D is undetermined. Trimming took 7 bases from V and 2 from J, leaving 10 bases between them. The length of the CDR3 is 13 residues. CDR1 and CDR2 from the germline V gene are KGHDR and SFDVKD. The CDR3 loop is CATRNLINTEAFF. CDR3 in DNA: TGTGCCACCAGAAACCTAATAAACACTGAAGCTTTCTTT.

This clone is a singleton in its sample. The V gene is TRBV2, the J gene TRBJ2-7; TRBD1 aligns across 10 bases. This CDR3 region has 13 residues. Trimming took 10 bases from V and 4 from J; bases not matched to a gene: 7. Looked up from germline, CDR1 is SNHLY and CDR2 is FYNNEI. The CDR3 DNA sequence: TGTGCCACCCGACAGGGGGCAGGGTACGAGCAGTACTTC. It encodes CATRQGAGYEQYF.

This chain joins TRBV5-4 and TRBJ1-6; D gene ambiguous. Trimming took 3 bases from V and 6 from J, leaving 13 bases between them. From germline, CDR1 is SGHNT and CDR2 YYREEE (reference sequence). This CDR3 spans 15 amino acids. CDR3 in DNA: TGTGCCAGCAGCTACAAGACGGAGGGTAATTCACCCCTCCACTTT. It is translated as CASSYKTEGNSPLHF.

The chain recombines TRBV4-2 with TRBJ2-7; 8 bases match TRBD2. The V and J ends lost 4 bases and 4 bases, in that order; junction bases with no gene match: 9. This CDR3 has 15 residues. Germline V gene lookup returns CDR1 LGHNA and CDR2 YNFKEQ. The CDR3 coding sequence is TGTGCCAGCAGCCCCCTAGCGTCTAGCGGGTACGAGCAGTACTTC. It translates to CASSPLASSGYEQYF.

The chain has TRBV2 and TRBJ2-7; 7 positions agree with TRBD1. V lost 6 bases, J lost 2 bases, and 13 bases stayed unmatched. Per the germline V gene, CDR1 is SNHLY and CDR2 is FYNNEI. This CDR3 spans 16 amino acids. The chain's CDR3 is CASRSPRPGQPYEQYF. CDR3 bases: TGTGCCAGCAGATCCCCCAGACCGGGACAGCCCTACGAGCAGTACTTC. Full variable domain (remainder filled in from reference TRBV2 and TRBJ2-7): EPEVTQTPSHQVTQMGQEVILRCVPISNHLYFYWYRQILGQKVEFLVSFYNNEISEKSEIFDDQFSVERPDGSNFTLKIRSTKLEDSAMYFCASRSPRPGQPYEQYFGPGTRLTVT.

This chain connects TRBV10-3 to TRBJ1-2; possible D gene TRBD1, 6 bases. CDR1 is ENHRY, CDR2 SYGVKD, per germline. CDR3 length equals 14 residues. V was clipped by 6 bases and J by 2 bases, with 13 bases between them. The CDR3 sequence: CAIRSDRANYGYTF. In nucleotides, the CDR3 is TGTGCCATCAGATCGGACAGAGCCAACTATGGCTACACCTTC.

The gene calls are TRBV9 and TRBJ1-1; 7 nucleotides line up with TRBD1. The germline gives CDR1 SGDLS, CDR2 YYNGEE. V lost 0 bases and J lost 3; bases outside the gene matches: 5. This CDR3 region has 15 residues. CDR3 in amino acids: CASSVGQGSHTEAFF. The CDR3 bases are TGTGCCAGCAGCGTAGGACAGGGATCCCACACTGAAGCTTTCTTT.

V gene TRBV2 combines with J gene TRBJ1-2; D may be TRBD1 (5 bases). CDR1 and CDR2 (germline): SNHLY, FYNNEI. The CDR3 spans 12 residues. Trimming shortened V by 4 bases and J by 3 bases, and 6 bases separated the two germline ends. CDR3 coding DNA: TGTGCCAGCAGTGTACAGGACTATGGCTACACCTTC. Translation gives CASSVQDYGYTF.

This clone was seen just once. CDR3 bases: TGTGCCAGCAGCCCCGCGGGGGGGGGCCCGCGAGGGGAAAAACTGTTTTTT. As protein: CASSPAGGGPRGEKLFF. J is TRBJ1-4 and V is TRBV7-6; D is possibly TRBD1 (6 bases). CDR1 is SGHVS, CDR2 FNYEAQ, per germline. CDR3 length: 17 residues. Trimming removed 5 bases from V and 8 bases from J, with 24 bases in between. Looking up the rest from reference TRBV7-6 and TRBJ1-4 gives the full variable domain: GAGVSQSPRYKVTKRGQDVALRCDPISGHVSLYWYRQALGQGPEFLTYFNYEAQQDKSGLPNDRFSAERPEGSISTLTIQRTEQRDSAMYRCASSPAGGGPRGEKLFFGSGTQLSVL.

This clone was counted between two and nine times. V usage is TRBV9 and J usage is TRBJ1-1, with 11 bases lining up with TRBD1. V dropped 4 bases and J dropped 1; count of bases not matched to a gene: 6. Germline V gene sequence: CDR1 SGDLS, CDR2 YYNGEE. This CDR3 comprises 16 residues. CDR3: CASSLDRGLPNTEAFF. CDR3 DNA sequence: TGTGCCAGCAGCTTGGACAGGGGGCTGCCGAACACTGAAGCTTTCTTT.

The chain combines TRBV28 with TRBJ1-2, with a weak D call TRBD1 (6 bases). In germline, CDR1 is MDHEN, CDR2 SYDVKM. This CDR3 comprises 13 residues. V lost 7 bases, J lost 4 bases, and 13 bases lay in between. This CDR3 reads CASNQGPSYGYTF. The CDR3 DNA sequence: TGTGCCAGCAACCAGGGGCCATCCTATGGCTACACCTTC.